Listed below are T cell receptor beta chains from one sample, sequenced in a study of regulatory T cells in long-lasting Graves disease. TCRdb redid the calling of the multiplex PCR reads with MiXCR, one entry per CDR3 protein. The sample carries 600,000 to 650,000 distinct CDR3 sequences, less than 20% recorded once. The same specimen was also included in a second study, on T cells in Graves' hyperthyroidism and ophthalmopathy.

The specimen was peripheral blood mononuclear cells (PBMCs), collected at new diagnosis, from a patient treated with antithyroid drugs. Receptors originate from a woman under 40 with Graves disease. The CDR3 runs from the conserved cysteine through the conserved F or W. A D gene is named only where the DNA matches it firmly. Size is stated for part of the rows, as once, few or many counts, or as a class when the clone is expanded.

clone size	J gene	D gene	V gene	CDR3 protein	CDR3 DNA
many	TRBJ2-3	NA	TRBV5-5	CATGEDTDTQYF	TGTGCCACCGGAGAAGACACAGATACGCAGTATTTT
NA	TRBJ1-5	NA	TRBV5-8	CASSLEGSAGQPQHF	TGTGCCAGCAGCTTGGAAGGTTCGGCGGGCCAGCCCCAGCATTTT
many	TRBJ1-5	NA	TRBV28	CASSLGRMVQPQHF	TGTGCCAGCAGTTTAGGGCGGATGGTACAGCCCCAGCATTTT
many	TRBJ2-7	NA	TRBV29-1	CSVDGGGDEQYF	TGCAGCGTTGATGGAGGGGGCGACGAGCAGTACTTC
NA	TRBJ1-2	NA	TRBV2	CASSEAPQGSGYTF	TGTGCCAGCAGTGAAGCTCCTCAGGGAAGTGGCTACACCTTC
many	TRBJ2-1	TRBD2	TRBV19	CASSRWEGQGSEQFF	TGTGCCAGTAGTAGGTGGGAGGGCCAAGGTAGTGAGCAGTTCTTC
NA	TRBJ1-2	NA	TRBV28	CASSLWQGGYTF	TGTGCCAGCAGTTTATGGCAGGGCGGCTACACCTTC
many	TRBJ1-3	NA	TRBV28	CASRTSGNTIYF	TGTGCCAGCCGGACTTCAGGAAACACCATATATTTT
few	TRBJ2-1	TRBD2	TRBV20-1	CSAKPFSGDLLVQFF	TGCAGTGCTAAACCATTTAGCGGGGACCTTCTGGTCCAGTTCTTC
many	TRBJ2-4	NA	TRBV28	CASSPPRQGGAKNIQYF	TGTGCCAGCAGTCCCCCCCGACAGGGAGGAGCCAAAAACATTCAGTACTTC
few	TRBJ2-3	TRBD2	TRBV11-2	CASNHVAGLTTDTQYF	TGTGCCAGCAACCATGTAGCGGGGTTAACCACAGATACGCAGTATTTT
many	TRBJ1-2	NA	TRBV28	CASGYGYTF	TGTGCCAGCGGGTATGGCTACACCTTC
many	TRBJ1-3	NA	TRBV12-3/TRBV12-4	CASRDGNTIYF	TGTGCCAGCAGGGATGGAAACACCATATATTTT
few	TRBJ1-1	NA	TRBV30	CALTLNTEAFF	TGTGCTCTCACACTCAACACTGAAGCTTTCTTT
NA	TRBJ2-3	NA	TRBV27	CASSSLTSGTPAGTQYF	TGTGCCAGCAGTTCCCTAACATCCGGGACACCGGCGGGTACGCAGTATTTT
few	TRBJ2-2	NA	TRBV29-1	CSVRPDRTGELFF	TGCAGCGTCCGTCCAGACAGGACCGGGGAGCTGTTTTTT
many	TRBJ2-3	NA	TRBV2	CASRGETDTQYF	TGTGCCAGCAGGGGTGAAACAGATACGCAGTATTTT
few	TRBJ1-5	NA	TRBV7-8	CASSLARSISGFGNQPQHF	TGTGCCAGCAGCTTAGCGCGAAGTATTTCGGGATTTGGCAATCAGCCCCAGCATTTT
many	TRBJ2-1	TRBD1	TRBV7-9	CASSLRTGHGDEQFF	TGTGCCAGCAGCTTAAGGACAGGACACGGGGATGAGCAGTTCTTC
many	TRBJ2-5	NA	TRBV6-9	CASSSDGPWETQYF	TGTGCCAGCAGTTCCGATGGGCCCTGGGAGACCCAGTACTTC
NA	TRBJ2-7	TRBD2	TRBV6-1	CASVELAGVWEQYF	TGTGCCAGCGTTGAGCTAGCGGGAGTATGGGAGCAGTACTTC
many	TRBJ2-1	NA	TRBV7-8	CASSLTPDGIYNEQFF	TGTGCCAGCAGCTTGACCCCGGATGGGATTTACAATGAGCAGTTCTTC
many	TRBJ1-2	TRBD1	TRBV20-1	CSARKATGVRYGYTF	TGCAGTGCTCGTAAGGCAACAGGGGTGAGATATGGCTACACCTTC
few	TRBJ2-3	TRBD2	TRBV7-2	CASSSRGLAGNTQYF	TGTGCCAGCAGCTCCCGCGGACTAGCGGGCAATACGCAGTATTTT
many	TRBJ1-3	NA	TRBV6-5	CASSYESGNTIYF	TGTGCCAGCAGTTACGAAAGTGGAAACACCATATATTTT
NA	TRBJ2-5	TRBD1	TRBV5-5	CASSSLFLQGETQYF	TGTGCCAGCAGCAGCCTATTCCTACAGGGGGAGACCCAGTACTTC
many	TRBJ2-7	NA	TRBV28	CASSSGGGAPYEQYF	TGTGCCAGCAGTTCCGGCGGTGGGGCCCCCTACGAGCAGTACTTC
few	TRBJ2-1	NA	TRBV20-1	CSAGNSGLYNEQFF	TGCAGTGCTGGAAACAGTGGACTCTACAATGAGCAGTTCTTC
NA	TRBJ2-1	TRBD1	TRBV3-1	CASSQVAGQGHSEQFF	TGTGCCAGCAGCCAAGTCGCTGGACAGGGGCATTCTGAGCAGTTCTTC
many	TRBJ1-2	NA	TRBV9	CASSVDPGSYGYTF	TGTGCCAGCAGCGTAGATCCGGGATCTTATGGCTACACCTTC
few	TRBJ1-1	TRBD1	TRBV18	CASSPGQGAPTNTEAFF	TGTGCCAGCTCACCTGGACAGGGGGCGCCGACCAACACTGAAGCTTTCTTT
many	TRBJ1-6	NA	TRBV2	CASKSWTAGDSPLHF	TGTGCCAGCAAATCCTGGACAGCTGGGGATTCACCCCTCCACTTT
many	TRBJ2-7	TRBD2	TRBV2	CAGRPGGRMGEQYF	TGTGCCGGACGACCGGGGGGGCGGATGGGCGAGCAGTACTTC
NA	TRBJ2-7	TRBD2	TRBV20-1	CSARVVAGVSEQYF	TGCAGTGCTAGAGTCGTAGCGGGAGTGTCCGAGCAGTACTTC
few	TRBJ2-2	TRBD2	TRBV25-1	CASSEYMDLAGENTGELFF	TGTGCCAGCAGTGAATATATGGATCTAGCGGGAGAGAACACCGGGGAGCTGTTTTTT
many	TRBJ2-1	TRBD2	TRBV10-3	CAISEWGGRVDEQFF	TGTGCCATCAGTGAGTGGGGCGGGAGAGTTGATGAGCAGTTCTTC
NA	TRBJ2-7	TRBD2	TRBV7-2	CASSLAGGKYEQYF	TGTGCCAGCAGCTTAGCCGGGGGGAAGTACGAGCAGTACTTC
many	TRBJ2-3	TRBD2	TRBV3-1	CASSQERLAGEADTQYF	TGTGCCAGCAGCCAAGAGAGGCTAGCGGGAGAAGCAGATACGCAGTATTTT
many	TRBJ1-1	NA	TRBV6-1	CASSQGVQAFF	TGTGCCAGCAGCCAAGGGGTTCAAGCTTTCTTT
NA	TRBJ2-3	NA	TRBV10-3	CAISDGEDTQYF	TGTGCCATCAGTGATGGCGAAGATACGCAGTATTTT
few	TRBJ2-1	NA	TRBV15	CATSREQVTRQFF	TGTGCCACCAGCAGAGAACAGGTTACGCGGCAGTTCTTC
NA	TRBJ2-5	NA	TRBV9	CASSVDGRGVGETQYF	TGTGCCAGCAGCGTAGATGGCAGGGGGGTAGGAGAGACCCAGTACTTC
NA	TRBJ1-4	NA	TRBV6-1	CALSGPFNEKLFF	TGTGCCCTTAGTGGGCCCTTTAATGAAAAACTGTTTTTT
many	TRBJ1-1	NA	TRBV7-9	CASSLAVSTEAFF	TGTGCCAGCAGCTTAGCCGTTTCAACCGAAGCTTTCTTT
many	TRBJ1-2	NA	TRBV27	CASSYTATTANYGYTF	TGTGCCAGCAGTTACACAGCCACCACAGCTAACTATGGCTACACCTTC
few	TRBJ2-5	TRBD2	TRBV9	CASSPGIAGSWETQYF	TGTGCCAGCAGCCCAGGAATAGCGGGGTCGTGGGAGACCCAGTACTTC
NA	TRBJ2-1	TRBD2	TRBV4-1	CASSPRQAGLAVYNEQFF	TGCGCCAGCAGCCCACGCCAAGCGGGACTAGCGGTCTACAATGAGCAGTTCTTC
many	TRBJ1-1	NA	TRBV10-3	CAISESLGGVNTEAFF	TGTGCCATCAGTGAGTCGCTAGGTGGGGTGAACACTGAAGCTTTCTTT
many	TRBJ1-1	NA	TRBV7-8	CASSLDRQFNTEAFF	TGTGCCAGCAGCTTAGATAGACAGTTCAACACTGAAGCTTTCTTT
many	TRBJ2-1	TRBD2	TRBV2	CASSGLAGGSNEQFF	TGTGCCAGCAGTGGACTAGCGGGGGGGTCTAATGAGCAGTTCTTC
NA	TRBJ2-7	NA	TRBV6-5	CASSYMVAREQYF	TGTGCCAGCAGTTATATGGTAGCCCGAGAGCAGTACTTC
few	TRBJ2-7	NA	TRBV7-2	CASSLSRVEQYF	TGTGCCAGCAGCTTATCCCGGGTCGAGCAGTACTTC
many	TRBJ1-2	NA	TRBV2	CARDAGPNYGYTF	TGTGCCAGAGATGCCGGGCCGAACTATGGCTACACCTTC